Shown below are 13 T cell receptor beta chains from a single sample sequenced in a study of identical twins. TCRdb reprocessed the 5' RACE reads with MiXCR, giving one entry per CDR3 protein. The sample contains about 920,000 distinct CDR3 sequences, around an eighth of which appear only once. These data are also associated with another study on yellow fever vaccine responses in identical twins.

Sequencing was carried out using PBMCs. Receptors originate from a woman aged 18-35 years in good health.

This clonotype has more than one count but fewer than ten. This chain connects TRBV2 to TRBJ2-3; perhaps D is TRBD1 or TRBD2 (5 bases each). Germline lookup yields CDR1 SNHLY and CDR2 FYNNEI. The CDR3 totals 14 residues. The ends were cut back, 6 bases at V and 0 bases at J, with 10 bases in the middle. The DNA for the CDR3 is TGTGCCAGCAGAAGCAGGGACAGCACAGATACGCAGTATTTT. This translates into CASRSRDSTDTQYF.

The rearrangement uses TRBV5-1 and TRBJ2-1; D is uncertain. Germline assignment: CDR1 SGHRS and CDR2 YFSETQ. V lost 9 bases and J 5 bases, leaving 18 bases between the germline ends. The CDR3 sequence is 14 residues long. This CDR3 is CATSHEIPDNEQFF. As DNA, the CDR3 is TGCGCCACCTCCCATGAGATTCCGGACAATGAGCAGTTCTTC. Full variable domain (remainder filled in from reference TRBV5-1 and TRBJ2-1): KAGVTQTPRYLIKTRGQQVTLSCSPISGHRSVSWYQQTPGQGLQFLFEYFSETQRNKGNFPGRFSGRQFSNSRSEMNVSTLELGDSALYLCATSHEIPDNEQFFGPGTRLTVL.

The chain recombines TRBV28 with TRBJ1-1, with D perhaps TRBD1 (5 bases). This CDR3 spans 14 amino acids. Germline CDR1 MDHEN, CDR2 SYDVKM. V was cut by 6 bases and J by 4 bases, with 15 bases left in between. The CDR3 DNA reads TGTGCCAGCAGCCCCTACCCCGGGACCACTGAAGCTTTCTTT. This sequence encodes CASSPYPGTTEAFF.

CDR3 in amino acids: CASSPGLAGRQETQYF. In DNA form, the CDR3 reads TGTGCCAGCAGCCCTGGTTTAGCGGGGCGCCAAGAGACCCAGTACTTC. This chain uses TRBV7-9 with TRBJ2-5, with 8 bases matching TRBD2. V was pared by 5 bases and J by 1 base, with 9 bases of the junction left unmatched. CDR1 is SEHNR and CDR2 is FQNEAQ in the germline V gene (reference sequence). The CDR3 length is 16 residues.

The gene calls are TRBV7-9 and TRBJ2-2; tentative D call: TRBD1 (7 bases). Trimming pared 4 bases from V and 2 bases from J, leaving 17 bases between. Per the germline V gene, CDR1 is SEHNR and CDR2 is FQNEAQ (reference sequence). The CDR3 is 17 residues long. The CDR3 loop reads CASSSGQGGINTGELFF. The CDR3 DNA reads TGTGCCAGCAGCTCAGGCCAGGGGGGCATAAACACCGGGGAGCTGTTTTTT. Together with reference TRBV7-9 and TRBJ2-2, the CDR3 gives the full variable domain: DTGVSQNPRHKITKRGQNVTFRCDPISEHNRLYWYRQTLGQGPEFLTYFQNEAQLEKSRLLSDRFSAERPKGSFSTLEIQRTEQGDSAMYLCASSSGQGGINTGELFFGEGSRLTVL.

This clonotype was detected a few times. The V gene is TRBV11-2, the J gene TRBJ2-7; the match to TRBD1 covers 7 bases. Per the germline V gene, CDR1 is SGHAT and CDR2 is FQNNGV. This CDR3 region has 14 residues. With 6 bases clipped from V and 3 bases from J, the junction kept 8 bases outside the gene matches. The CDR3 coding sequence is TGTGCCAGCAGATCCTACCGGGACAGCTACGAGCAGTACTTC. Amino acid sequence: CASRSYRDSYEQYF.

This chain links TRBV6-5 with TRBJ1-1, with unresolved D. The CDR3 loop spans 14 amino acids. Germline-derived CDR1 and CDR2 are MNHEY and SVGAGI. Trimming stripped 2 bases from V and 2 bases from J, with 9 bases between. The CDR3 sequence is CASSYGRANTEAFF. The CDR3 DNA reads TGTGCCAGCAGTTACGGACGGGCTAACACTGAAGCTTTCTTT.

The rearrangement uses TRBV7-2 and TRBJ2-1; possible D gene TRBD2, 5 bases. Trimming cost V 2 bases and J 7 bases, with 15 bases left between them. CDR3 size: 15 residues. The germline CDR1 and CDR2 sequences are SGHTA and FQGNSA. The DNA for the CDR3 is TGTGCCAGCAGCTTATCCCAACTAGGGTCTAATGAGCAGTTCTTC. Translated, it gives CASSLSQLGSNEQFF.

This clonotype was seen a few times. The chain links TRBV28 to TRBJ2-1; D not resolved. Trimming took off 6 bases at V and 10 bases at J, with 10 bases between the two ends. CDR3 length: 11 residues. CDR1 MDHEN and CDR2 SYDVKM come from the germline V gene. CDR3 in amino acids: CASRSPNEQFF. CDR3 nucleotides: TGTGCCAGCAGGTCCCCCAACGAGCAGTTCTTC.

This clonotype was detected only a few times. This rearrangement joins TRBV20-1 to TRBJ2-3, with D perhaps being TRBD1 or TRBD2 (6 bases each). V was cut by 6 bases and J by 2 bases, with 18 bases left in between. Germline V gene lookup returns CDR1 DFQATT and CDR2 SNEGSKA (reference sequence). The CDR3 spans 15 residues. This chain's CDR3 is CSAPKGGRNTDTQYF. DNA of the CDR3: TGCAGTGCCCCAAAAGGGGGGCGGAACACAGATACGCAGTATTTT.

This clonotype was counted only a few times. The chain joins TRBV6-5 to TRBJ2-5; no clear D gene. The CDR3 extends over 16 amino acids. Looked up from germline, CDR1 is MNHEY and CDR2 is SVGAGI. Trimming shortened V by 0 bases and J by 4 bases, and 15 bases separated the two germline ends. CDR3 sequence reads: CASSYSISTRTETQYF. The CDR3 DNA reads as TGTGCCAGCAGTTACTCGATTTCAACTCGAACAGAGACCCAGTACTTC.

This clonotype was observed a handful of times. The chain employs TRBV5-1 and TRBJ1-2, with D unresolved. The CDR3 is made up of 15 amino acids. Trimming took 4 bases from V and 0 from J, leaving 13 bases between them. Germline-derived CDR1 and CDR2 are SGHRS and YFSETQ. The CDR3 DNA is TGCGCCAGCAGCCGCCAAGGAGACTCTAACTATGGCTACACCTTC. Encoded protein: CASSRQGDSNYGYTF.

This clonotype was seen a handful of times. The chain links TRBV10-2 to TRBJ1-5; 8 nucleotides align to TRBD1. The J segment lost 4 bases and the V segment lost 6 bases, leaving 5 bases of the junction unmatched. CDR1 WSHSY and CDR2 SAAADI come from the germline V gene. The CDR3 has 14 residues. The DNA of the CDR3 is TGCGCCAGCAGCGGACAGGGAACTAATCAGCCCCAGCATTTT. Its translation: CASSGQGTNQPQHF.